This entry features one TCR beta chain sequence. Its antigen remains unidentified. The data originate from a study of OX40 agonist ivuxolimab in advanced cancers. Profiling relied on immunoSEQ multiplex PCR, and the TCRdb table lists in-frame clones only, not all of them. The sample has approximately 59,000 clones; 80% to 90% are singletons. General observations from the study: Specificity for antigen went undetermined in the expanded peripheral T cells.

The source material was CD4+ or CD8+ T cells sorted from blood, sampled in a trial of the OX40 agonist ivuxolimab. This receptor was obtained from an adult with an advanced solid tumor such as melanoma, head and neck, liver or kidney cancer.

The CDR3 reads CASSQVGGSYGYTF. CDR3 DNA: TGCGCCAGCAGCCAAGTAGGGGGCTCCTATGGCTACACCTTC. This rearrangement joins TRBV4-1 to TRBJ1-2; 7 nucleotides agree with TRBD1. This CDR3 spans 14 amino acids. CDR1 MGHRA and CDR2 YSYEKL come from the germline V gene. J lost 4 bases, V lost 1 base, and 3 bases had no gene match.